The rows below give T cell receptor beta chains drawn from one sample of a study of response to subunit inactivated influenza vaccine. TCRdb ran MiXCR on the RT-PCR reads and lists one entry per CDR3 protein. The data hold some 200,000 distinct CDR3 sequences, with 9.5% to 15% observed a single time. These data also featured in a second study, about T cells expressing NK-cell markers.

This specimen consisted of CD8+ T cells sorted from PBMCs, obtained 11 to 12 days after vaccination. The receptors were sampled from a man aged 50 or older who received an inactivated influenza vaccine. CDR3s include the opening cysteine and the closing phenylalanine or tryptophan. D genes are given only for firm matches. The listing skips clone size in some rows; elsewhere it reads once, few, many or a size class.

clone_size	v_call	d_call	j_call	cdr3_aa	cdr3_nt
.	TRBV7-9	.	TRBJ1-3	CASSPIDGVSGNTIYF	TGTGCCAGCAGCCCTATCGACGGTGTCAGTGGAAACACCATATATTTT
.	TRBV12-3/TRBV12-4	.	TRBJ2-5	CASTWYGPQGTQYF	TGTGCCAGCACCTGGTATGGCCCCCAGGGGACCCAGTACTTC
.	TRBV6-2/TRBV6-3	.	TRBJ1-2	CASSYSETYGYTF	TGTGCCAGCAGTTACAGTGAGACCTATGGCTACACCTTC
few	TRBV27	TRBD2	TRBJ2-2	CASSPRLAGTGELFF	TGTGCCAGCAGTCCCAGACTAGCGGGAACCGGGGAGCTGTTTTTT
few	TRBV2	.	TRBJ1-5	CASSGNGQPQHF	TGTGCCAGCAGTGGAAATGGGCAGCCCCAGCATTTT
.	TRBV7-9	TRBD1	TRBJ2-1	CASSSLDRGNEQFF	TGTGCCAGCAGCTCCCTGGACAGGGGCAATGAGCAGTTCTTC
few	TRBV4-3	TRBD2	TRBJ2-7	CASSQESPYLGGSYYEQYF	TGCGCCAGCAGCCAAGAATCCCCGTACTTGGGCGGGAGTTACTACGAGCAGTACTTC
many	TRBV15	.	TRBJ1-1	CATSRRGQNTEAFF	TGTGCCACCAGCAGAAGGGGACAGAACACTGAAGCTTTCTTT
few	TRBV12-3/TRBV12-4	.	TRBJ2-2	CASSHLTRELFF	TGTGCCAGCAGCCACCTAACGAGAGAGCTGTTTTTT
few	TRBV7-3	TRBD2	TRBJ2-7	CASSLIAGGPDVYF	TGTGCCAGCAGCTTAATAGCGGGAGGGCCTGATGTGTACTTC
.	TRBV4-3	.	TRBJ2-7	CASSQELWGTYEQYF	TGCGCCAGCAGCCAAGAATTATGGGGAACCTACGAGCAGTACTTC